A single sample is the source of the 8 T cell receptor beta chains below, sequenced in a study of patients and donors after allogeneic stem cell transplantation (dated by TCRdb to about 2020). Libraries were constructed by RT-PCR. The sample was run on a NextSeq 550. The public reads were run again by TCRdb, first through fastp at Q25 and then through MiXCR, and only productive beta chains were kept. Rows merge per CDR3 protein into single entries with the most common DNA and genes. This sample comprises roughly 200,000 distinct CDR3 sequences, roughly two fifths of them detected only once. The biggest ten clones account for around a tenth of the sample. What was sequenced was blood, either unsorted or a sorted T cell fraction (not recorded which). These receptors originate from a human donor who was either an allogeneic HSCT recipient or a stem cell or donor lymphocyte infusion donor (not recorded which). It is not recorded whose cells these are; they may come from a transplant donor.

The rearrangement uses TRBV10-3 and TRBJ2-6, with D perhaps matching TRBD2 (6 bases). The CDR3 contains 17 residues. Germline-derived CDR1 and CDR2 are ENHRY and SYGVKD. V was shortened by 6 bases and J by 0 bases, with 15 bases between the two germline ends. The CDR3 sequence is CAISVGDLGSGANVLTF. DNA of the CDR3: TGTGCCATCAGCGTGGGGGACTTAGGCTCTGGGGCCAACGTCCTGACTTTC.

This chain uses TRBV7-6 with TRBJ2-1, with 8 bases identical to TRBD2. V shed 1 base, J shed 7 bases, and the junction held 6 bases outside the gene matches. CDR1 is SGHVS and CDR2 is FNYEAQ in the germline V gene. There are 15 residues in the CDR3. CDR3 sequence (DNA): TGTGCCAGCAGCTTAGAAATAGCGGGGCGGAATGAGCAGTTCTTC. This sequence encodes CASSLEIAGRNEQFF.

This clonotype was detected a few times. The chain couples TRBV20-1 to TRBJ1-3, with D uncertain. Germline V gene lookup returns CDR1 DFQATT and CDR2 SNEGSKA (reference sequence). The CDR3 is 14 residues long. V gave up 5 bases and J gave up 0 bases, with 11 bases separating them. CDR3 nucleotides: TGCAGTGCTCCCAGCTCAACCTCTGGAAACACCATATATTTT. Translating it yields CSAPSSTSGNTIYF.

This clonotype was seen more than once but under ten times. V usage is TRBV6-2 or TRBV6-3 and J usage is TRBJ1-1; weak D call: TRBD1 (5 bases). The germline CDR1 and CDR2 sequences are MNHEY and SVGEGT. Trimming removed 4 bases at V and 4 bases at J, with 16 bases between. This CDR3 is built from 15 residues. This CDR3 is CASSFTRQGATEAFF. In nucleotides, the CDR3 is TGTGCCAGCAGTTTTACGAGGCAGGGAGCCACTGAAGCTTTCTTT.

The chain couples TRBV9 to TRBJ1-2; D gene ambiguous. The CDR3 is 17 residues long. Per germline, CDR1 SGDLS and CDR2 YYNGEE. Between the trimmed V and J ends, which lost 0 bases and 4 bases, there was a span of 19 bases. CDR3 sequence: CASSVDFRVPTPYGYTF. CDR3 DNA: TGTGCCAGCAGCGTAGATTTTCGTGTCCCTACCCCCTATGGCTACACCTTC. The variable domain in full, completed from reference TRBV9 and TRBJ1-2, reads DSGVTQTPKHLITATGQRVTLRCSPRSGDLSVYWYQQSLDQGLQFLIQYYNGEERAKGNILERFSAQQFPDLHSELNLSSLELGDSALYFCASSVDFRVPTPYGYTFGSGTRLTVV.

The chain uses TRBV6-1 and TRBJ1-1; D uncertain. The CDR3 is 18 amino acids. Germline V lookup: CDR1 MNHNS, CDR2 SASEGT. V dropped 1 base and J dropped 0 bases, with 18 bases sitting between them. The CDR3 protein is CASSEGRQNANMNTEAFF. The CDR3 DNA follows: TGTGCCAGCAGTGAAGGTAGGCAGAACGCCAATATGAACACTGAAGCTTTCTTT.

This clonotype turned up a few times. The chain links TRBV12-3 or TRBV12-4 to TRBJ1-2, with TRBD1 as a possible D gene (6 bases). The ends were cut back, 5 bases at V and 4 bases at J, with 11 bases in the middle. This CDR3 region has 13 residues. The CDR3 protein is CASSVEDSYGYTF. CDR3 coding DNA: TGTGCCAGCAGTGTCGAGGACAGCTATGGCTACACCTTC.

The chain has TRBV12-3 or TRBV12-4 and TRBJ2-2; the match to TRBD2 covers 8 bases. With 8 bases clipped from V and 5 bases from J, the junction kept 10 bases outside the gene matches. The CDR3 is 15 residues long. For the CDR3, the DNA is TGTGCCAGCGGTCAACGGACTAGCCTTACCGGGGAGCTGTTTTTT. Its translation is CASGQRTSLTGELFF.